This T cell receptor beta chain emerged from a study of T cells in Graves' hyperthyroidism and ophthalmopathy. Regarding the study as a whole: Onset of ophthalmopathy came a median around 7.1 months after the model predicted it.

It was uncontrolled infection, other autoimmune disease, pregnancy or lactation that excluded patients. This clonotype was seen a few times. Its matching antigen is unknown. There are 12 residues in the CDR3. Germline CDR1 reads LNHNV; CDR2 reads YYDKDF (reference sequence). The V gene lost 0 bases and the J gene lost 8 bases, with 4 bases spanning the gap. The CDR3 regions of TCR beta were amplified from RNA transcripts. The HTBI primer set served for first-round RT-PCR of the TCR CDR3. TCRdb recomputed calls from the multiplex PCR reads with MiXCR, one row per CDR3 protein. The table shows roughly 420,000 distinct CDR3 sequences, with about 13% occurring only once.

The TCR comes from a young woman with Graves' hyperthyroidism. Sample: blood. The chain has TRBV15 and TRBJ1-4; D unclear. The CDR3 region is CATSRDYEKLFF. The CDR3, as DNA: TGTGCCACCAGCAGAGATTACGAAAAACTGTTTTTT.